This TCR beta chain was captured by sequencing in a study of T cell changes during pregnancy in multiple sclerosis. CDR1 SGHTA and CDR2 FQGNSA come from the germline V gene. This CDR3 contains 16 residues. V shed 5 bases and J shed 0 bases, with 16 bases lying between them. Measured with immunoSEQ multiplex PCR; TCRdb has only the in-frame clones, and not every one. Among tens of thousands of clones listed, roughly 92% were seen once. The receptor comes from a female donor in good health, enrolled as a control in a pregnancy study. The input for sequencing was peripheral blood, taken in the third trimester of pregnancy. The V and J genes are TRBV7-2 and TRBJ1-1, with D tentatively TRBD1 (6 bases). The CDR3 DNA is TGTGCCAGCAGCCTTCGACAGGCGCTCATGAACACTGAAGCTTTCTTT. Its protein is CASSLRQALMNTEAFF.